A single T cell receptor (beta chain) is shown here with its context. What it binds is not known. The data derive from a study of shared clonotypes between healthy human individuals. Findings of the study overall: About 5.2% was the fraction of naive CD4 clonotypes found shared across several donors.

The CDR3 covers 10 residues. Germline V lookup: CDR1 DFQATT, CDR2 SNEGSKA (reference sequence). The V end lost 6 bases, the J end lost 5 bases, and 4 bases lay between the germline ends. Method: immunoSEQ multiplex PCR; TCRdb's copy keeps in-frame clones and lacks some. The sample lists a few hundred thousand clones; about 70% were seen once. The chain has TRBV20-1 and TRBJ1-4; D is ambiguous. Sequenced sample: memory CD4+ T cells sorted from blood. Noted subset: CD45RA-negative fraction. The TCR originated in a man aged 30 to 45 in good health. The CDR3: CSAGNEKLFF. The CDR3, as DNA: TGCAGTGCAGGGAATGAAAAACTGTTTTTT.